This T cell receptor (beta chain) appears in the sequencing data of a study of blood T cell repertoires in COVID-19. Study in general: The samples span acute and convalescent COVID-19 from the United States, Italy and Spain.

Allocation to cohorts depended on clinical history reported by the participants. Recovery among Cohort 3 donors was established by two negative PCRs, clearance, or symptom resolution. Repertoires were generated with immunoSEQ multiplex PCR, while TCRdb's copy carries only in-frame clones and drops some. The table lists roughly 330,000 clones, nearly 90% of them singletons, with under 6.5% in the top ten. This clone was seen only once. The V and J ends lost 2 bases and 0 bases respectively, with 14 bases between them. This CDR3 spans 17 amino acids. Germline V lookup: CDR1 MGHDK, CDR2 SYGVNS. The chain carries TRBV25-1 and TRBJ1-3; no reliable D call. The sequenced sample consisted of PBMCs or T cells enriched from blood (not recorded which). The clonotype comes from a woman in her 30s who had recovered from COVID-19. This CDR3 reads CASSEGQQPRSGNTIYF. CDR3 coding DNA: TGTGCCAGCAGTGAAGGGCAACAGCCACGCTCTGGAAACACCATATATTTT. Full variable domain (outside the CDR3, taken from reference TRBV25-1 and TRBJ1-3): EADIYQTPRYLVIGTGKKITLECSQTMGHDKMYWYQQDPGMELHLIHYSYGVNSTEKGDLSSESTVSRIRTEHFPLTLESARPSHTSQYLCASSEGQQPRSGNTIYFGEGSWLTVV.